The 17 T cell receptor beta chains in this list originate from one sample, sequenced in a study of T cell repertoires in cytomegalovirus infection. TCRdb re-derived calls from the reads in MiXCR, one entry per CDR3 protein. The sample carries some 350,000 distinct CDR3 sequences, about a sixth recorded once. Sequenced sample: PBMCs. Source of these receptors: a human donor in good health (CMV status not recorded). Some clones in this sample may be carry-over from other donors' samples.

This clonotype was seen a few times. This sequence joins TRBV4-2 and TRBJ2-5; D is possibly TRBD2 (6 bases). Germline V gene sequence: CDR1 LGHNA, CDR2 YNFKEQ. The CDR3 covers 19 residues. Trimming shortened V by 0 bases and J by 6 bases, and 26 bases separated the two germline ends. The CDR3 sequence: CASSQEALDGSGHKKTQYF. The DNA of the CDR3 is TGTGCCAGCAGCCAAGAGGCCCTCGATGGTAGCGGACATAAGAAGACCCAGTACTTC.

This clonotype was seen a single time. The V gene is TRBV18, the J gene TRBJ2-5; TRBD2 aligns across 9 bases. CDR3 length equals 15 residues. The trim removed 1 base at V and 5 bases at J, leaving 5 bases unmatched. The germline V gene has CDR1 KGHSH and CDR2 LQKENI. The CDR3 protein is CASSPRSGRSETQYF. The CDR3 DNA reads TGTGCCAGCTCACCACGGAGCGGGAGGTCGGAGACCCAGTACTTC.

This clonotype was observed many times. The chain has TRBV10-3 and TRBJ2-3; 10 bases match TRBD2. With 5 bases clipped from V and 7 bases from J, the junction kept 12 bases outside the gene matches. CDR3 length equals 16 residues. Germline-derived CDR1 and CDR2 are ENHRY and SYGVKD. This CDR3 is CAISTPGLANSYTQYF. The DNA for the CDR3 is TGTGCCATCAGTACTCCGGGACTAGCGAACTCTTATACGCAGTATTTT.

CDR3 DNA: TGCGCCAGCAGCTTGGCCTGGGACTCCGGAGTATTCTTC. Its translation is CASSLAWDSGVFF. The V gene is TRBV5-1, the J gene TRBJ2-1, with D perhaps matching TRBD2 (6 bases). The CDR3 spans 13 residues. The V gene lost 0 bases and the J gene lost 16 bases, with 17 bases spanning the gap. Germline V CDR1 and CDR2: SGHRS, YFSETQ.

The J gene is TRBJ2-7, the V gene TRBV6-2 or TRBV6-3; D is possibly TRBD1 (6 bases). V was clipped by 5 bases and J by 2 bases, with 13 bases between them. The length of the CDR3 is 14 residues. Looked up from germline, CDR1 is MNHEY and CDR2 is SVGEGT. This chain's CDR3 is CASSTTGFAYEQYF. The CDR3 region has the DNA TGTGCCAGCAGTACGACAGGATTCGCCTACGAGCAGTACTTC.

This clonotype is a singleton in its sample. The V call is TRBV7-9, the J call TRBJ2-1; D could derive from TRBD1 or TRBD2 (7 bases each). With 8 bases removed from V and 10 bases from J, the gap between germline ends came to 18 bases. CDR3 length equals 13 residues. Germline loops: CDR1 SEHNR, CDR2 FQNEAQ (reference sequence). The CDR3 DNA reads TGTGCCAGCGGTGGAGGGAGGGGGCCCGAGCAGTTCTTC. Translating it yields CASGGGRGPEQFF.

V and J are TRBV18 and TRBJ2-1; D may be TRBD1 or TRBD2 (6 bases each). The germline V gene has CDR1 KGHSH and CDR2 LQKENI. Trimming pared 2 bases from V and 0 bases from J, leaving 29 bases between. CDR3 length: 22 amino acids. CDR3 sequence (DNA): TGTGCCAGCTCACCAAATTTAGGCTTTCGACAGGACTACCTGAGCTCCTACAATGAGCAGTTCTTC. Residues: CASSPNLGFRQDYLSSYNEQFF.

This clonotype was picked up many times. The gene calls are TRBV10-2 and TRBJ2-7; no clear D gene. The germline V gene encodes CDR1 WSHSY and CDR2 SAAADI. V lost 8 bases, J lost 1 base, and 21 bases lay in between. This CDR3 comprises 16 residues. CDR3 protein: CASQSTGVKRSYEQYF. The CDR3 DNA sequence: TGCGCCAGCCAGAGTACTGGAGTGAAAAGGTCCTACGAGCAGTACTTC.

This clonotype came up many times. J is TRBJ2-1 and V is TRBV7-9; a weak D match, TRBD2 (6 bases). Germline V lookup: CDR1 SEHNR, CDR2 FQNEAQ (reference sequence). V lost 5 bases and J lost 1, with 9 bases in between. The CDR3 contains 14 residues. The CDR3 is CASSLTSSYNEQFF. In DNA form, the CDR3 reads TGTGCCAGCAGCCTGACTAGTTCCTACAATGAGCAGTTCTTC. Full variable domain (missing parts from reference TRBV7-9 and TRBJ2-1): DTGVSQNPRHKITKRGQNVTFRCDPISEHNRLYWYRQTLGQGPEFLTYFQNEAQLEKSRLLSDRFSAERPKGSFSTLEIQRTEQGDSAMYLCASSLTSSYNEQFFGPGTRLTVL.

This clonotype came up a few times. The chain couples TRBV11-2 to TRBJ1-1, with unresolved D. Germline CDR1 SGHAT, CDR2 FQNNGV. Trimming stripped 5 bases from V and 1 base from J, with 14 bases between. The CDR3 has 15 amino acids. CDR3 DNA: TGTGCCAGCAGCCCCGGACCGGCTTGGAACACTGAAGCTTTCTTT. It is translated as CASSPGPAWNTEAFF.

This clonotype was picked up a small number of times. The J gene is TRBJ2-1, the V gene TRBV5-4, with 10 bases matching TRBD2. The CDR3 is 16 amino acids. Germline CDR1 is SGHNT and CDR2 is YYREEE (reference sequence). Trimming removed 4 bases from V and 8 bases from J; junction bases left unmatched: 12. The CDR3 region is CASSQKTSGPIHEQFF. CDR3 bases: TGTGCCAGCAGCCAAAAGACTAGCGGGCCGATTCATGAGCAGTTCTTC.

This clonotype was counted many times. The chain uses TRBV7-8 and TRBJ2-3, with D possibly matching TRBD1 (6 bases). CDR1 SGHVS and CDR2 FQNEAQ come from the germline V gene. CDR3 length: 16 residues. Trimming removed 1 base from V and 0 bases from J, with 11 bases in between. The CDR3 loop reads CASSLGAGTSTDTQYF. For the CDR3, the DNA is TGTGCCAGCAGCTTAGGAGCCGGGACAAGCACAGATACGCAGTATTTT.

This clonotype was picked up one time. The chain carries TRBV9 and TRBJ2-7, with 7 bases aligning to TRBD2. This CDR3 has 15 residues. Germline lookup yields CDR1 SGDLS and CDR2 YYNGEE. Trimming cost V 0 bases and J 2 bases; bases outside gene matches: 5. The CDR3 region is CASSVGLAEPYEQYF. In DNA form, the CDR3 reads TGTGCCAGCAGCGTAGGTCTAGCGGAGCCCTACGAGCAGTACTTC.

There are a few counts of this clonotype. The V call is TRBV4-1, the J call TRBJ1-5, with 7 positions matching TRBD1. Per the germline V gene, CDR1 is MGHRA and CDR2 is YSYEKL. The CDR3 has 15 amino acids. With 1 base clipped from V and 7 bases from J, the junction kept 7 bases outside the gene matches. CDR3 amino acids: CASSQGQGVGQPQHF. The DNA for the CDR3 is TGCGCCAGCAGCCAAGGCCAGGGGGTTGGACAGCCCCAGCATTTT.

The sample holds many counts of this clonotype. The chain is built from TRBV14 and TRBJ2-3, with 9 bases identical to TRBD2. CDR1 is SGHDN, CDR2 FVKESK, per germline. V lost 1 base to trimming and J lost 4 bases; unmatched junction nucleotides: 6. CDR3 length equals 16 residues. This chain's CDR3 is CASSQVDSGGADTQYF. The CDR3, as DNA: TGTGCCAGCAGCCAAGTTGATAGCGGGGGCGCAGATACGCAGTATTTT.

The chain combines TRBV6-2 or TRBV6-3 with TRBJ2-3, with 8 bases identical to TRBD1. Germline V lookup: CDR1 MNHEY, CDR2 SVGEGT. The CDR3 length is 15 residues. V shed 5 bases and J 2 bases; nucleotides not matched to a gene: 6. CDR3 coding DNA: TGTGCCAGCAGTCTCTTGACAGGGGTCACAGATACGCAGTATTTT. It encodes CASSLLTGVTDTQYF.

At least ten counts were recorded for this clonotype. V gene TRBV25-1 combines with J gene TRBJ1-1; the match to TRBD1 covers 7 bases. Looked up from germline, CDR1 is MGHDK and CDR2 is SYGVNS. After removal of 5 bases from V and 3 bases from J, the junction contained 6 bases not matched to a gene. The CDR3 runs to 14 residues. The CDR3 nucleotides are TGTGCCAGCAGTCTGACAGGGTTAGACACTGAAGCTTTCTTT. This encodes CASSLTGLDTEAFF.